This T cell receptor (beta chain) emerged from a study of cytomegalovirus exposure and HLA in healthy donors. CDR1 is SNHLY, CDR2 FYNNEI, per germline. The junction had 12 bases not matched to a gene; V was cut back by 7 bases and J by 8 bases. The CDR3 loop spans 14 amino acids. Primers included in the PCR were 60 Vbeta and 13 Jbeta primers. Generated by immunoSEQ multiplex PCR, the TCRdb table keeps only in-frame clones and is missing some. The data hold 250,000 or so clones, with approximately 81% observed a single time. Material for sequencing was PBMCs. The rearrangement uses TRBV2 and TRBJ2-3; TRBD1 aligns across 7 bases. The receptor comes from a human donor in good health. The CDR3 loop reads CASIRSRQGSTQYF. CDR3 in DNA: TGTGCCAGCATCCGATCGAGACAGGGAAGTACGCAGTATTTT.